The 10 T cell receptor beta chains below come from one sample, sequenced in a study of a mutant IDH1 vaccine in newly diagnosed glioma. Produced via immunoSEQ multiplex PCR; TCRdb's table is partial and in-frame only. The sample contains 68,000 or so clones, roughly 78% of which appear only once. Time point here: baseline, week 1 (first vaccination visit). As for treatment: pre-vaccination baseline after standard-of-care therapy. This specimen was PBMCs, taken from a glioma patient treated with radiotherapy, temozolomide or both. The receptors here all came from a man aged 45-60 years with glioma.

The J gene is TRBJ2-6, the V gene TRBV7-8; D is possibly TRBD1 (5 bases). Germline CDR1 is SGHVS and CDR2 is FQNEAQ. The CDR3 contains 15 residues. V lost 5 bases, J lost 1 base, and 9 bases lay in between. The CDR3 reads CASSPGQSGANVLTF. The CDR3 bases are TGTGCCAGCAGCCCAGGACAATCTGGGGCCAACGTCCTGACTTTC.

This chain links TRBV29-1 with TRBJ2-7; no clear D. Germline V gene sequence: CDR1 SQVTM, CDR2 ANQGSEA. This CDR3 has 11 residues. Trimming took 6 bases from V and 0 from J, leaving 6 bases between them. CDR3 nucleotides: TGCAGCGTCCTTTTCTCCTACGAGCAGTACTTC. Protein product: CSVLFSYEQYF.

This clone was counted once. The J gene is TRBJ1-1, the V gene TRBV7-2; a possible D gene is TRBD1 (5 bases). CDR1 is SGHTA, CDR2 FQGNSA, per germline. The V and J ends lost 5 bases and 7 bases respectively, with 17 bases between them. This CDR3 is built from 14 residues. For the CDR3, the DNA is TGTGCCAGCAGCCCCCGGGGGGGTGGGGGTGAAGCTTTCTTT. Translated: CASSPRGGGGEAFF.

The chain combines TRBV7-6 with TRBJ2-2; D is perhaps TRBD1 or TRBD2 (6 bases each). CDR1 is SGHVS and CDR2 is FNYEAQ in the germline V gene. The V end lost 1 base, the J end lost 5 bases, and 11 bases lay between the germline ends. There are 15 residues in the CDR3. CDR3 DNA sequence: TGTGCCAGCAGCTTAGAAGGGGGGCCGACCGGGGAGCTGTTTTTT. This translates into CASSLEGGPTGELFF.

The chain combines TRBV7-2 with TRBJ2-5; D perhaps matches TRBD1 (6 bases). The ends were cut back, 2 bases at V and 1 base at J, with 8 bases in the middle. The CDR3 consists of 14 residues. From germline, CDR1 is SGHTA and CDR2 FQGNSA. The CDR3 is CASSLSGVQETQYF. CDR3 bases: TGTGCCAGCAGCTTATCAGGGGTCCAAGAGACCCAGTACTTC. Variable domain in full (rest from reference TRBV7-2 and TRBJ2-5): GAGVSQSPSNKVTEKGKDVELRCDPISGHTALYWYRQSLGQGLEFLIYFQGNSAPDKSGLPSDRFSAERTGGSVSTLTIQRTQQEDSAVYLCASSLSGVQETQYFGPGTRLLVL.

The rearrangement links TRBV5-1 to TRBJ2-2; TRBD1 agrees at 8 bases. The V segment lost 4 bases and the J segment 0 bases; nucleotides outside the gene matches: 2. The CDR3 is made up of 15 amino acids. Germline CDR1 is SGHRS and CDR2 is YFSETQ. The chain's CDR3 is CASSLDRANTGELFF. The CDR3, as DNA: TGCGCCAGCAGCCTGGACAGGGCGAACACCGGGGAGCTGTTTTTT.

The J gene is TRBJ1-1, the V gene TRBV2; 7 bases fit TRBD1. Germline assignment: CDR1 SNHLY and CDR2 FYNNEI. The CDR3 has 14 amino acids. The ends lost 5 bases at V and 4 bases at J; junction bases unmatched: 7. CDR3 in amino acids: CASSNQGVATEAFF. CDR3 nucleotide sequence: TGTGCCAGCAGTAACCAGGGGGTGGCCACTGAAGCTTTCTTT.

V usage is TRBV27 and J usage is TRBJ2-3; D gene ambiguous. The V end was cut by 5 bases, the J end by 6 bases, with 9 bases between. Germline V gene sequence: CDR1 MNHEY, CDR2 SMNVEV (reference sequence). This CDR3 spans 12 amino acids. Here the CDR3 reads CASSRYGDTQYF. The CDR3 coding sequence is TGTGCCAGCAGTCGTTATGGGGATACGCAGTATTTT.

The chain has TRBV10-3 and TRBJ1-4, with unresolved D. CDR1 ENHRY and CDR2 SYGVKD come from the germline V gene. The CDR3 loop spans 16 amino acids. V was shortened by 0 bases and J by 0 bases, with 8 bases between the two germline ends. CDR3 sequence reads: CAISESWGTTNEKLFF. CDR3 DNA sequence: TGTGCCATCAGTGAGTCATGGGGAACAACTAATGAAAAACTGTTTTTT.

Only a few counts were recorded for this clone. The V gene is TRBV6-4, the J gene TRBJ2-3; 10 bases line up with TRBD2. This CDR3 has 15 residues. With V trimmed by 0 bases and J by 4 bases, 1 base remained unmatched. CDR1 is MRHNA, CDR2 SNTAGT, per germline. The CDR3 protein is CASSDSSGGADTQYF. CDR3 DNA sequence: TGTGCCAGCAGTGACTCGAGCGGGGGGGCAGATACGCAGTATTTT.